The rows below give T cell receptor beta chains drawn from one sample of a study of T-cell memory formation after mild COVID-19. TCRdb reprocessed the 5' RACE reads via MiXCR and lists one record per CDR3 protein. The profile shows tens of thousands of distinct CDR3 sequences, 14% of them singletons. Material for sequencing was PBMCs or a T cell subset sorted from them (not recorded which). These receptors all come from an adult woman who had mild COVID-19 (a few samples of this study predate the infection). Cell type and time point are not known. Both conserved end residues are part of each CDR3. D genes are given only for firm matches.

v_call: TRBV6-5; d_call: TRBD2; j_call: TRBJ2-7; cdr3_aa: CASTRRAGGSAYEQYF
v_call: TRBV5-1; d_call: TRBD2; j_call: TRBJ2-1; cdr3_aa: CASSLAGGNNEQFF
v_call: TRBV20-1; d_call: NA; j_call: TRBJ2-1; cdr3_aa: CSARKGVGDNEQFF
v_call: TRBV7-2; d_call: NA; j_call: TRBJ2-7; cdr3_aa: CASSLVGSTFSYEQYF
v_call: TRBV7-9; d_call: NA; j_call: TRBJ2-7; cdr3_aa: CASRGDATYEQYF
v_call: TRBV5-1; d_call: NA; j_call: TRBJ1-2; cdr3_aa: CASSLGQGRRQGYTF
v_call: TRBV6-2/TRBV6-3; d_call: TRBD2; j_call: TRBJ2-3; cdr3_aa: CASSQAGVTDTQYF
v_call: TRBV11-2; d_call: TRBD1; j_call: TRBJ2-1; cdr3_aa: CASRSGQGRYEQFF
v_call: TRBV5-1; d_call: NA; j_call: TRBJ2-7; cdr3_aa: CASSLHLYEQYF
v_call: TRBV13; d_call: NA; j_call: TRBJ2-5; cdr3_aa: CASTLGGLRETQYF
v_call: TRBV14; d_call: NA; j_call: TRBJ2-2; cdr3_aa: CASSQVAPLDAGELFF
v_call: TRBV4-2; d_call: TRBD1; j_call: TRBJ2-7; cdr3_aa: CASSRGQGADEQYF
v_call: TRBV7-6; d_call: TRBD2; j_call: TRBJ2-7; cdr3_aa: CASSSGLGFGEQYF
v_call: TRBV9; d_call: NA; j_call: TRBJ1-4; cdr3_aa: CASSVARGGLNEKLFF
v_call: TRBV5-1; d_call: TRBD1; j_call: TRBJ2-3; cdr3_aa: CASSFGTGSTDTQYF
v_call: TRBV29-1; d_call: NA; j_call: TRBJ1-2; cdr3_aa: CSVPAHLIEGDYGYTF
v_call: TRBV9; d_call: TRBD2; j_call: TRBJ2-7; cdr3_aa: CASSVGLAGGKTYEKYF
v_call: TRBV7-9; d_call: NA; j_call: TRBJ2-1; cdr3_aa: CASSPPTDVSFNEQFF